This T cell receptor beta chain was identified in a study of T cells in Graves' hyperthyroidism and ophthalmopathy. Whole-study results and caveats: The authors' 13 V-J model separated ophthalmopathy from stable hyperthyroidism.

The PBMCs were taken from approximately 11 ml of fresh peripheral blood. The CDR3 regions of TCR beta were amplified from RNA transcripts. HTBI primers drove first-round RT-PCR of the TCR CDR3. TCRdb ran MiXCR on the multiplex PCR reads and lists one entry per CDR3 protein. The sample holds 550,000 to 850,000 distinct CDR3 sequences, around 20% seen once. This clonotype occurred a few times. The target antigen is unknown. Germline values: CDR1 MNHEY, CDR2 SMNVEV (reference sequence). This CDR3 comprises 14 residues. V was pared by 4 bases and J by 0 bases, with 3 bases of the junction left unmatched. This rearrangement joins TRBV27 to TRBJ2-7; TRBD1 matches at 7 bases. Sequencing was carried out using blood. This TCR was sampled from a woman aged 50 to 65 with Graves' hyperthyroidism that later progressed to Graves' ophthalmopathy. CDR3 amino acids: CASSYGDSSYEQYF. The CDR3 DNA follows: TGTGCCAGCAGTTATGGGGACAGCTCCTACGAGCAGTACTTC.